The present T cell receptor (beta chain) was sequenced within a study of cytomegalovirus exposure and HLA in healthy donors. Whole-study results and caveats: Investigators reported approximately 150 TCR beta chains as tied to cytomegalovirus. The finding came from a later analysis; first-cohort TCR clusters tended to co-occur in the 130 or so validation repertoires. Cytomegalovirus status was reportedly diagnosed by the classifier with high specificity and sensitivity.

A note on this clone: Antigen specificity is unknown.

Repertoires were generated with immunoSEQ multiplex PCR, while TCRdb's copy carries only in-frame clones and drops some. Here the sample spans tens of thousands of clones, around 95% being singletons. Sequencing used PBMCs. This TCR came from a man between 18 and 35 years old in good health and CMV-seronegative.

The CDR3 DNA sequence: TGTGCCAGCAGCTTGAATGGGGGCAGCTATTCTCCCGGGGAGCTGTTTTTT. Residues: CASSLNGGSYSPGELFF. The chain links TRBV5-8 to TRBJ2-2; D possibly corresponds to TRBD1 (6 bases). Trimming pared 1 base from V and 6 bases from J, leaving 19 bases between. In germline, CDR1 is SGHTS, CDR2 YDEGEE. The CDR3 spans 17 residues.